What follows is one T cell receptor (beta chain) and its context. In its sample, this clonotype was seen a few times. What antigen it recognizes has not been identified. It has no much larger one-base neighbor in the sample; base qualities were not kept. Systemically healthy Caucasian individuals from Russia, some 40 in total and aged roughly 6 to 95 years, were included as donors. Roughly 10 milliliters of peripheral blood were collected from each donor into EDTA-treated Vacutainer tubes. Ficoll-Paque density-gradient centrifugation was used to isolate PBMCs, with at least 6.5 million per sample. Total RNA, at least 5 micrograms per sample, was extracted from PBMCs with Trizol reagent. For every donor, an aliquot of PBMCs went through flow cytometry to measure the percentages of naive CD45RAhigh/CD27high T cells. Libraries were prepared through 5' RACE. The run used an Illumina HiSeq 2500. A second PCR of roughly 7 to 11 cycles was performed with a sample-barcoded 5' primer and a J-beta primer mix. A template-switch 5' adaptor carrying 12 random nucleotides introduced a unique molecular identifier onto each TCR beta cDNA molecule. Each sample yielded at least 3 million CDR3-containing paired-end reads. First-strand cDNA was synthesized from all RNA with the Mint cDNA synthesis kit, primed by a TRBC-specific oligonucleotide. Following uracil-DNA glycosylase treatment, a first 18-cycle PCR with universal primers M1SS and BC2_uni_R was performed on all cDNA. As for how the authors treated the data: For normalization, 1 million high-quality reads, each with a distinct molecular identifier, were randomly selected from each sample. Reads with shared molecular identifiers were discarded instead of being binned into consensus sequences. MiTCR, with a Q25 quality threshold and the strictest error-elimination algorithm, was used for CDR3 identification, clonotype clustering and error correction. A nonparametric unseen species model with Euler transformation was used to estimate lower-bound total TCR beta diversity. TCRdb handled the public reads itself, with Q25 trimming in fastp and clone calling in MiXCR, and kept productive beta chains. Every CDR3 protein is listed once, alongside the most common genes and DNA of its rows. For this entry, the V and J calls and clone size follow TCRdb and not the study's own pipeline. This sample gives over 600,000 distinct CDR3 sequences in total; 46% of them show up just once. In total, the top ten clones hold approximately 18% of the sample.

This record belongs to a study of blood T cells in healthy people across ages (dated by TCRdb to between 2015 and 2017). Regarding the research as a whole: Template switching captured roughly one uniquely barcoded TCR beta cDNA molecule per two T cells in model experiments. To track age-related changes in TCR beta repertoire diversity, the study relied on deep sequencing normalized with unique cDNA molecular identifiers. The donors were split into four age groups: young (average about 16 years), middle-aged (39), aged (more than 55) and long-lived (82). To avoid experimental bias, donors of different ages were spread randomly across the sequencing lanes. For two donors (one aged 18 to 30 and one aged 80 or older), the study analyzed two additional independent replicas of 1 million unique cDNA reads from the same blood draw. General conclusions and limits of the study: Compared with the aged group, the long-lived group had more naive CD4+ T cells, fewer expanded clones and increased TCR diversity, suggesting age selection. There was a strong correlation between observed TCR beta diversity and the percentage of naive T cells measured by flow cytometry. Estimates of total diversity based on one million sequenced T cells were regarded as lower bounds and as underestimates. Because donor CMV infection status was unknown, age-related changes in expanded clonotypes were potentially confounded. Observed TCR beta diversity per million T cells fell roughly linearly with age, and a significant reduction was already apparent by age around 44. Since profiling was done on bulk unsorted PBMCs, naive and antigen-experienced compartments could not be conclusively compared.

V is pared back by 0 bases and J by 2 bases, with 8 bases lying between the germline termini. CDR1 and CDR2 are drawn from the germline V gene (reference sequence): LNHNV, YYDKDF. The CDR3 runs 14 amino acids, cysteine and phenylalanine included. The read is trimmed to its CDR3 DNA, 42 bases read in frame from base 1. This TCR was recovered from a man aged 80 or over in good health. The receptor chain draws on TRBV15 and TRBJ2-7, with the D gene uncertain. Sequencing used blood. The CDR3 reads as follows: CATSRDLAAYEQYF. The bases are TGTGCCACCAGCAGAGATCTGGCGGCCTACGAGCAGTACTTC. Here the CDR3 is joined to the reference TRBV15 and TRBJ2-7 genes, and the full variable domain is: DAMVIQNPRYQVTQFGKPVTLSCSQTLNHNVMYWYQQKSSQAPKLLFHYYDKDFNNEADTPDNFQSRRPNTSFCFLDIRSPGLGDTAMYLCATSRDLAAYEQYFGPGTRLTVT.